The entry below gives a single T cell receptor beta chain sequence along with its context. Its antigen remains unknown. The sample is drawn from a study of T cell responses to AZD1222 COVID-19 vaccine. Whole-study findings and limits: The breadth and depth of Spike-specific TCRs increased once two AZD1222 doses had been given.

Sequencing used immunoSEQ multiplex PCR; TCRdb keeps in-frame clones, though not all of them. This table holds some 110,000 clones, approximately 90% found once. The CDR3 is made up of 14 amino acids. The junction had 9 bases not matched to a gene; V was cut back by 5 bases and J by 8 bases. The germline CDR1 and CDR2 sequences are MNHEY and SVGAGI. The gene calls are TRBV6-5 and TRBJ2-1, with 7 bases aligning to TRBD1. The source material was peripheral blood, sampled on day 0 of AZD1222 vaccination. This receptor was taken from an adult in good health. CDR3 in amino acids: CASSRQQGLDEQFF. The CDR3 nucleotides read TGTGCCAGCAGTAGACAACAGGGGCTCGATGAGCAGTTCTTC.